This T cell receptor (beta chain) comes out of a study of T cells of healthy individuals. The CDR3 runs 17 residues. Trimming shortened V by 1 base and J by 6 bases, and 16 bases separated the two germline ends. Germline V lookup: CDR1 LGHNA, CDR2 YSLEER. The sample holds many counts of this clonotype. TCRdb processed the 5' RACE reads anew with MiXCR; each CDR3 protein has one entry. There are around 98,000 distinct CDR3 sequences in the sample; approximately 15% occur only once, and under 7.5% lies in the top ten. The chain recombines TRBV4-3 with TRBJ1-6, with D tentatively TRBD1 (5 bases). This clonotype was sampled from a human donor in good health. CDR3 loop: CASSQVGRGSINSPLHF. As DNA, the CDR3 is TGCGCCAGCAGCCAAGTAGGAAGGGGTTCGATTAATTCACCCCTCCACTTT.